A selection of T cell receptor beta chains follows, all from one sample in a study of OX40 agonist ivuxolimab in advanced cancers. Sequencing used immunoSEQ multiplex PCR; TCRdb keeps in-frame clones, though not all of them. This sample has 55,000 to 90,000 clones, with about nine tenths found just once. Specimen: CD4+ or CD8+ T cells sorted from blood, collected in a trial of the OX40 agonist ivuxolimab. The receptors here all came from an adult with an advanced solid tumor such as melanoma, head and neck, liver or kidney cancer. The CDR3 runs from the conserved cysteine through the conserved F or W. A D gene is named only where the DNA matches it firmly. Size is omitted from some rows. Given values are once, few, many or a class for expanded clones.

clone size	V gene	D gene	J gene	CDR3 protein	CDR3 DNA
-	TRBV10-3	-	TRBJ1-2	CAITAQGIEGYTF	TGTGCCATCACCGCACAGGGAATAGAGGGCTACACCTTC
-	TRBV11-2	-	TRBJ2-2	CASSLELGRRTGELFF	TGTGCCAGCAGCTTAGAGCTGGGCCGGCGAACCGGGGAGCTGTTTTTT
-	TRBV2	-	TRBJ1-5	CASSELVSNQPQHF	TGTGCCAGCAGTGAATTAGTTAGCAATCAGCCCCAGCATTTT
-	TRBV11-2	-	TRBJ1-6	CASSRIQDNSPLHF	TGTGCCAGCAGCCGAATTCAGGATAATTCACCCCTCCACTTT
-	TRBV23-1	-	TRBJ1-1	CASSPSGGLTEAFF	TGCGCCAGCAGTCCTTCTGGGGGACTCACTGAAGCTTTCTTT
-	TRBV30	TRBD1	TRBJ1-6	CAWNPATGLSPLHF	TGTGCCTGGAACCCCGCGACAGGGTTGTCACCCCTCCACTTT
-	TRBV11-3	-	TRBJ2-5	CASSWDIRAYEQYF	TGTGCCAGCAGCTGGGACATTAGAGCGTATGAGCAGTACTTC
few	TRBV4-2	-	TRBJ2-5	CASSQDPAETQYF	TGTGCCAGCAGCCAAGATCCGGCGGAGACCCAGTACTTC
-	TRBV5-1	TRBD2	TRBJ2-3	CASSLGAQAGSTDTQYF	TGCGCCAGCAGCTTGGGAGCCCAAGCGGGGAGCACAGATACGCAGTATTTT
-	TRBV7-2	TRBD2	TRBJ2-3	CASSLWGSGGGDTQYF	TGTGCCAGCAGCTTATGGGGTAGCGGGGGGGGAGATACGCAGTATTTT
-	TRBV7-3	TRBD2	TRBJ2-5	CASSPSGGQGETQYF	TGTGCCAGCAGTCCTAGCGGGGGCCAGGGAGAGACCCAGTACTTC
-	TRBV4-2	TRBD1	TRBJ1-1	CASSQDGTGLAEAFF	TGTGCCAGCAGCCAAGATGGGACAGGGCTCGCTGAAGCTTTCTTT
few	TRBV6-4	TRBD1	TRBJ2-7	CASRDSDRGPYEQYF	TGTGCCAGCAGAGATTCGGACAGGGGACCCTACGAGCAGTACTTC
-	TRBV13	-	TRBJ1-2	CASSFMGRTYGYTF	TGTGCCAGCAGCTTTATGGGGCGGACCTATGGCTACACCTTC
once	TRBV19	TRBD1	TRBJ2-3	CASSPRTGDTQYF	TGTGCCAGTAGTCCGAGGACAGGGGATACGCAGTATTTT
-	TRBV7-8	-	TRBJ1-4	CASSLGGVGGHVEKLFF	TGTGCCAGCAGCTTAGGGGGCGTAGGGGGTCATGTTGAAAAACTGTTTTTT
-	TRBV25-1	-	TRBJ2-3	CASSSGGGSTDTQYF	TGTGCCAGCTCGTCTGGGGGGGGCAGCACAGATACGCAGTATTTT
-	TRBV6-1	-	TRBJ1-5	CASSETGSRQPQHF	TGTGCCAGCAGCGAAACAGGGTCGAGGCAGCCCCAGCATTTT
once	TRBV5-1	-	TRBJ2-3	CASSSAPGVSSSTQYF	TGCGCCAGCAGCTCGGCACCGGGAGTCTCCTCGAGTACGCAGTATTTT
-	TRBV5-4	TRBD2	TRBJ2-5	CASSSSGGAQETQYF	TGTGCCAGCAGCTCCAGCGGGGGAGCCCAAGAGACCCAGTACTTC
-	TRBV5-4	TRBD1	TRBJ1-2	CASSVATGNYGYTF	TGTGCCAGCAGCGTGGCGACAGGGAACTATGGCTACACCTTC
-	TRBV4-1	-	TRBJ2-5	CASSPDSYQETQYF	TGCGCCAGCAGTCCCGACAGTTACCAAGAGACCCAGTACTTC
few	TRBV6-1	-	TRBJ2-4	CASRSPGARDIQYF	TGTGCCAGCAGATCCCCAGGGGCGAGGGACATTCAGTACTTC
-	TRBV27	TRBD2	TRBJ2-7	CASSFLTDLRSGGANEQYF	TGTGCCAGCAGTTTCCTAACCGACCTTAGAAGCGGGGGGGCCAACGAGCAGTACTTC
-	TRBV5-1	-	TRBJ2-2	CASSQDKNTGELFF	TGCGCCAGCAGCCAGGACAAGAACACCGGGGAGCTGTTTTTT
-	TRBV5-1	-	TRBJ2-5	CASSPGGTQETQYF	TGCGCCAGCAGCCCCGGTGGGACGCAAGAGACCCAGTACTTC
-	TRBV5-5	TRBD1	TRBJ2-7	CASSQDLRGLEQYF	TGTGCCAGCAGCCAAGACCTCAGGGGGCTTGAGCAGTACTTC
once	TRBV7-3	-	TRBJ2-2	CASSLTAGANTGELFF	TGTGCCAGCAGCTTAACTGCCGGCGCGAACACCGGGGAGCTGTTTTTT
once	TRBV29-1	-	TRBJ1-4	CSAHRATNEKLFF	TGCAGCGCCCACAGGGCAACTAATGAAAAACTGTTTTTT
-	TRBV27	-	TRBJ2-7	CASSLTTARDEQYF	TGTGCCAGCAGTTTAACGACTGCCCGGGACGAGCAGTACTTC
-	TRBV10-1	TRBD2	TRBJ2-5	CASSEAGASGGIGETQYF	TGCGCCAGCAGTGAGGCGGGGGCTAGCGGGGGGATAGGAGAGACCCAGTACTTC
-	TRBV5-6	-	TRBJ1-2	CASSSSSASYGYTF	TGTGCCAGCAGCTCTTCGTCCGCAAGCTATGGCTACACCTTC
-	TRBV28	-	TRBJ1-6	CASTSRAGFNSPLHF	TGTGCCAGCACCTCAAGGGCCGGGTTTAATTCACCCCTCCACTTT
-	TRBV2	-	TRBJ1-4	CASSEDEKLFF	TGTGCCAGCAGTGAGGATGAAAAACTGTTTTTT
few	TRBV5-6	-	TRBJ1-5	CASSLAEKGPQHF	TGTGCCAGCAGCTTGGCGGAGAAAGGGCCCCAGCATTTT
-	TRBV2	-	TRBJ2-1	CASHRGDYNEQFF	TGTGCCAGCCACCGGGGTGACTACAATGAGCAGTTCTTC
-	TRBV6-1	-	TRBJ1-3	CASSAPTGYSGNTIYF	TGTGCCAGCAGTGCCCCGACAGGATACTCTGGAAACACCATATATTTT
-	TRBV5-1	-	TRBJ1-1	CASSLGDGGRAEAFF	TGCGCCAGCAGCTTGGGAGACGGAGGGAGGGCTGAAGCTTTCTTT
-	TRBV4-2	-	TRBJ1-6	CASSQEAQGLGLNSPLHF	TGTGCCAGCAGCCAAGAAGCCCAGGGACTGGGCCTTAATTCACCCCTCCACTTT
few	TRBV5-1	TRBD1	TRBJ2-7	CASSGGTGAGYEQYF	TGCGCCAGCAGCGGGGGGACAGGGGCGGGCTACGAGCAGTACTTC
-	TRBV5-1	-	TRBJ2-5	CASSRSTGQQETQYF	TGCGCCAGCAGCCGGTCAACAGGCCAACAAGAGACCCAGTACTTC
-	TRBV20-1	-	TRBJ1-6	CSARDQDSRRF	TGCAGTGCTAGAGATCAGGACAGCCGCCGCTTT
-	TRBV28	TRBD2	TRBJ2-4	CATTPPGGDTKNIQYF	TGTGCCACCACCCCCCCGGGGGGGGATACCAAAAACATTCAGTACTTC
-	TRBV13	-	TRBJ2-7	CASSLNSPYEQYF	TGTGCCAGCAGCTTAAACAGTCCCTACGAGCAGTACTTC
-	TRBV28	-	TRBJ1-1	CASNPTNTEAFF	TGTGCCAGCAATCCCACGAACACTGAAGCTTTCTTT
-	TRBV6-1	-	TRBJ2-5	CASSEILRAETQYF	TGTGCCAGCAGTGAAATACTCAGGGCGGAGACCCAGTACTTC
-	TRBV28	-	TRBJ2-7	CASLGVERPSYEQYF	TGTGCCAGTTTGGGGGTTGAACGTCCCTCCTACGAGCAGTACTTC
few	TRBV7-2	-	TRBJ1-6	CASSSSTGDYSPLHF	TGTGCCAGCAGCTCGTCGACAGGAGACTATTCACCCCTCCACTTT
-	TRBV7-2	TRBD1	TRBJ2-7	CASSPGQEYYEQYF	TGTGCCAGCAGCCCGGGACAGGAATACTACGAGCAGTACTTC
few	TRBV9	TRBD1	TRBJ1-4	CASSVGARGQTNEKLFF	TGTGCCAGCAGCGTAGGTGCCAGGGGGCAAACTAATGAAAAACTGTTTTTT
-	TRBV5-8	-	TRBJ2-7	CASSLLGVVYEQYF	TGTGCCAGCAGCCTTCTAGGAGTTGTCTACGAGCAGTACTTC
once	TRBV4-2	-	TRBJ2-1	CASSPGTTWGEQFF	TGTGCCAGCAGTCCCGGGACCACGTGGGGTGAGCAGTTCTTC
-	TRBV21-1	-	TRBJ2-1	CASNTTGTEQFF	TGTGCCAGCAACACAACCGGGACAGAGCAGTTCTTC
-	TRBV30	-	TRBJ1-3	CACSRSRGQRGNTIYF	TGTGCCTGTTCCCGATCGCGGGGGCAAAGGGGAAACACCATATATTTT
-	TRBV27	-	TRBJ2-5	CASSHRREETQYF	TGTGCCAGCAGTCACAGGCGAGAAGAGACCCAGTACTTC